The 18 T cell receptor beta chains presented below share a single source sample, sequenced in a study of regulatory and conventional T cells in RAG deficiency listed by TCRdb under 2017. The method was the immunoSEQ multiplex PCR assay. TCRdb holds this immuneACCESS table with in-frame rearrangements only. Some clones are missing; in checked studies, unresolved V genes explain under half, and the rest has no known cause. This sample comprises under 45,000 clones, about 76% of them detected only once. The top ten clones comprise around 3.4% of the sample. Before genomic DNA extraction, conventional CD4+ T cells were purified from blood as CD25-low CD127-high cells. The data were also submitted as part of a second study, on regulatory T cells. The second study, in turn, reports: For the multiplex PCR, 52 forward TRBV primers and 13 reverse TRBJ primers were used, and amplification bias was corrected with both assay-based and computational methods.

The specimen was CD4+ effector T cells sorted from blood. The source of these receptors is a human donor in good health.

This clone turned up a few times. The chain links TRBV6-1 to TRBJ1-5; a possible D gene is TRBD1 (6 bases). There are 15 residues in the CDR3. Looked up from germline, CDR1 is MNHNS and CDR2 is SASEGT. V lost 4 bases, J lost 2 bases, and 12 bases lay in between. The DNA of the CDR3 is TGTGCCAGCAGTGCCGGGACAACGGGCAATCAGCCCCAGCATTTT. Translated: CASSAGTTGNQPQHF.

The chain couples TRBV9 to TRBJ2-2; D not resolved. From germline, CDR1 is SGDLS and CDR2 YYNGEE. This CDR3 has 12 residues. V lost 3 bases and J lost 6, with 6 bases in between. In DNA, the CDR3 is TGTGCCAGCAGCGCCGGGTCCGGGGAGCTGTTTTTT. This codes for CASSAGSGELFF. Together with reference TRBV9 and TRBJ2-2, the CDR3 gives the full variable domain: DSGVTQTPKHLITATGQRVTLRCSPRSGDLSVYWYQQSLDQGLQFLIQYYNGEERAKGNILERFSAQQFPDLHSELNLSSLELGDSALYFCASSAGSGELFFGEGSRLTVL.

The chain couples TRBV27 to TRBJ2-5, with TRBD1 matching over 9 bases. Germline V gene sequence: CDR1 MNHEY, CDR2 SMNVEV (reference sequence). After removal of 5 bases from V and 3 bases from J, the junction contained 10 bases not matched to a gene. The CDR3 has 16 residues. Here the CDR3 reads CASSRDRGAYKETQYF. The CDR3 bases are TGTGCCAGCAGTCGCGACAGGGGGGCGTACAAAGAGACCCAGTACTTC.

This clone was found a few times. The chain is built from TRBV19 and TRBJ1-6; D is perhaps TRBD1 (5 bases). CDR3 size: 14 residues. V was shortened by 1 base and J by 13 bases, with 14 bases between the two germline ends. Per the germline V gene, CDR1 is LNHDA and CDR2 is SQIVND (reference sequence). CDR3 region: CASSIVGDGAPLHF. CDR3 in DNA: TGTGCCAGTAGTATAGTCGGGGACGGTGCTCCCCTCCACTTT.

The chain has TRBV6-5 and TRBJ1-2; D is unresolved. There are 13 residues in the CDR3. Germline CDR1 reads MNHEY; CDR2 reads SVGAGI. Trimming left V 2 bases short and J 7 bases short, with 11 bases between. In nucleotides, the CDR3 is TGTGCCAGCAGTTACCGAACAGAAGGTGGCTACACCTTC. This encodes CASSYRTEGGYTF.

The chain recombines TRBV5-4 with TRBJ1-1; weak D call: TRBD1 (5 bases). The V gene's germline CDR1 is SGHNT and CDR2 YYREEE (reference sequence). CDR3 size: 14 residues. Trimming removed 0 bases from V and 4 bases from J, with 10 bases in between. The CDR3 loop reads CASSLGGAVTEAFF. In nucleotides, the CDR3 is TGTGCCAGCAGCTTGGGTGGGGCGGTCACTGAAGCTTTCTTT.

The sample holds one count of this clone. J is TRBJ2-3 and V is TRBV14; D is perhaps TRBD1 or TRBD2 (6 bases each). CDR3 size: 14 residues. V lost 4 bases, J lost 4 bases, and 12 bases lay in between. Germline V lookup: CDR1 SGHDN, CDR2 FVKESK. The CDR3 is CASSPPGASDTQYF. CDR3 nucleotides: TGTGCCAGCAGCCCCCCGGGGGCTTCAGATACGCAGTATTTT.

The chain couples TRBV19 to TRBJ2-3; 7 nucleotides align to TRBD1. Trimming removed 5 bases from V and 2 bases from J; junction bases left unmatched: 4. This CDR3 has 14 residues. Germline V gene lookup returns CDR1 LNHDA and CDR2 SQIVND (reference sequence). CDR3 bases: TGTGCCAGTAGTTCGGGACAGAACACAGATACGCAGTATTTT. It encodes CASSSGQNTDTQYF.

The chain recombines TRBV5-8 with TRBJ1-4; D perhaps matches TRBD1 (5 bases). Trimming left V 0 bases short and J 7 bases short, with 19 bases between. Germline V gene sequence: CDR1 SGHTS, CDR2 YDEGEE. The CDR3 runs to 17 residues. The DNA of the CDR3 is TGTGCCAGCAGCTTGGAGTATCGGCAAATGAGGGGTGAAAAACTGTTTTTT. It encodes CASSLEYRQMRGEKLFF. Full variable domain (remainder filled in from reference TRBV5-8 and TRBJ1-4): EAGVTQSPTHLIKTRGQQATLRCSPISGHTSVYWYQQALGLGLQFLLWYDEGEERNRGNFPPRFSGRQFPNYSSELNVNALELEDSALYLCASSLEYRQMRGEKLFFGSGTQLSVL.

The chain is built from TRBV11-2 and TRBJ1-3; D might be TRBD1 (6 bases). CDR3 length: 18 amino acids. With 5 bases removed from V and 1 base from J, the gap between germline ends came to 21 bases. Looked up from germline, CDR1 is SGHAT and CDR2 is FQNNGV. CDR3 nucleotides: TGTGCCAGCAGCCTCCTCTACGGGGGCAGGGGTTCTGGAAACACCATATATTTT. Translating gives CASSLLYGGRGSGNTIYF.

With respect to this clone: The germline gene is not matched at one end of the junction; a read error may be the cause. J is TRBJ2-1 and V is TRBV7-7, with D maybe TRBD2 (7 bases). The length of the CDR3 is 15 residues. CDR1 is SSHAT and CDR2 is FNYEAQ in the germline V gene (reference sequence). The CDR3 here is CASSPSRGPWNEQFF. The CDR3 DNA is TGTGCTAGCAGCCCTTCGCGGGGGCCTTGGAATGAGCAGTTCTTC.

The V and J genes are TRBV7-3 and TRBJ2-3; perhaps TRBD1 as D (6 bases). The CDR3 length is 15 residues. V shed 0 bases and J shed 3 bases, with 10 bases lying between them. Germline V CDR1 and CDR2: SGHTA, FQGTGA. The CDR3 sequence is CASSLTGQTTDTQYF. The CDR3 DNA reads TGTGCCAGCAGCTTAACAGGACAGACTACAGATACGCAGTATTTT. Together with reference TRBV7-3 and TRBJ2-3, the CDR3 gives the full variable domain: GAGVSQTPSNKVTEKGKYVELRCDPISGHTALYWYRQSLGQGPEFLIYFQGTGAADDSGLPNDRFFAVRPEGSVSTLKIQRTERGDSAVYLCASSLTGQTTDTQYFGPGTRLTVL.

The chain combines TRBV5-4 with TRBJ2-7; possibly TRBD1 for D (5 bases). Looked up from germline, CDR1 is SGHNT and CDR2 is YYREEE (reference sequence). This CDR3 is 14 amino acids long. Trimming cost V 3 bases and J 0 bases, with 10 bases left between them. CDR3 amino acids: CASSSLTVSYEQYF. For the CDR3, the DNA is TGTGCCAGCAGCTCCCTGACAGTCTCCTACGAGCAGTACTTC.

The CDR3 spells CASSLGGLAGGHNEQFF. In DNA, the CDR3 is TGCGCCAGCAGCTTGGGGGGACTAGCGGGCGGCCACAATGAGCAGTTCTTC. V usage is TRBV5-1 and J usage is TRBJ2-1; 12 bases agree with TRBD2. The CDR3 has 17 amino acids. Trimming at V came to 0 bases and at J to 5 bases, leaving 6 bases not matched to a gene. CDR1 is SGHRS, CDR2 YFSETQ, per germline.

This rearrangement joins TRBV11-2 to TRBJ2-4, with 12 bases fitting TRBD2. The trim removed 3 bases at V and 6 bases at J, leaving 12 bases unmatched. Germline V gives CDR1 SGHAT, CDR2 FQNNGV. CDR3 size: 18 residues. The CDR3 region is CASSFGGLAGFGRNIQYF. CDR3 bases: TGTGCCAGCAGCTTTGGAGGACTAGCGGGGTTCGGCAGAAACATTCAGTACTTC.

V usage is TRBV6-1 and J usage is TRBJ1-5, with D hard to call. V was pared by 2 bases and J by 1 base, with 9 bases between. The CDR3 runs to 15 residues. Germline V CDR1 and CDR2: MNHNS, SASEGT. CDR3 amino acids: CASSELLVSNQPQHF. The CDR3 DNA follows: TGTGCCAGCAGTGAATTGCTAGTGAGCAATCAGCCCCAGCATTTT.

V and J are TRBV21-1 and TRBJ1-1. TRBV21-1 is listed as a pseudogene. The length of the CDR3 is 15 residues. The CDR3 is CASSKYGRENTEAFF. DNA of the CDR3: TGTGCCAGCAGCAAATACGGGCGTGAGAACACTGAAGCTTTCTTT.

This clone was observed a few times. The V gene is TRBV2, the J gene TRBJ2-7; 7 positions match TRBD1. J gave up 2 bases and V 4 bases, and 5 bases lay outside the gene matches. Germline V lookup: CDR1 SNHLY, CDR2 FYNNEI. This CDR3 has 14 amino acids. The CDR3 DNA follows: TGTGCCAGCAGTGCACATACAGGGGCCTACGAGCAGTACTTC. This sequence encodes CASSAHTGAYEQYF.